The present entry profiles one T cell receptor (beta chain) with its context. Its target is not known. Sequenced by immunoSEQ multiplex PCR; TCRdb stores in-frame clones only, minus some. There are fewer than 30,000 clones in the sample; approximately 86% occur only once, and roughly 29% lies in the top ten. The data belong to a study of OX40 agonist ivuxolimab in advanced cancers. Across the whole study: Patients received the agonistic anti-OX40 (CD134) antibody ivuxolimab. Overall study results and limits: The antigens recognized by the expanded peripheral T cells, that is their antigen specificity, were not determined. Averaging showed that CD8+ T cells had more expanded clones than CD4+ did. Clones of CD4+ and CD8+ blood T cells grew by week 6 at doses of 0.1 to 3.0 mg/kg.

The V gene's germline CDR1 is MNHNY and CDR2 SVGAGI (reference sequence). The CDR3 spans 16 residues. Trimming removed 0 bases at V and 0 bases at J, with 12 bases between. The chain joins TRBV6-6 to TRBJ2-7; no clear D gene. The source was CD4+ or CD8+ T cells sorted from blood, collected in a trial of the OX40 agonist ivuxolimab. This receptor was taken from an adult with an advanced solid tumor such as melanoma, head and neck, liver or kidney cancer. The CDR3 spells CASSYSSLQSSYEQYF. CDR3 in DNA: TGTGCCAGCAGTTACTCTAGTCTCCAGAGCTCCTACGAGCAGTACTTC.